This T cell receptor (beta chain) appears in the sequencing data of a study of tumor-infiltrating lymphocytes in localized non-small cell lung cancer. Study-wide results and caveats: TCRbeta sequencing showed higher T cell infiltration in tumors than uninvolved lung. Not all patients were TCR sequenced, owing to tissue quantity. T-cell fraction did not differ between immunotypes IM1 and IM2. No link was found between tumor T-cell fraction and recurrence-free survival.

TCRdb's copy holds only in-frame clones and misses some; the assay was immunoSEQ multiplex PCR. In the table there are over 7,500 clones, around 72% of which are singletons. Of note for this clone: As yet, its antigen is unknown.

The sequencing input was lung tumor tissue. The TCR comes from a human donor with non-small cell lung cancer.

The CDR3 reads CASSLVSSWGYSTDTQYF. In DNA form, the CDR3 reads TGTGCCAGCAGCTTGGTCTCCTCTTGGGGGTATAGCACAGATACGCAGTATTTT. V gene TRBV5-4 combines with J gene TRBJ2-3, with D perhaps given as TRBD1 or TRBD2 (5 bases each). This CDR3 region has 18 residues. The germline V gene encodes CDR1 SGHNT and CDR2 YYREEE (reference sequence). The V gene lost 0 bases and the J gene lost 0 bases, with 17 bases spanning the gap.